The clone carrying this TCR beta chain showed up just a few times. The target antigen is unknown. This PCR relied on a set of 60 Vbeta primers and 13 Jbeta primers. Sequencing was performed with immunoSEQ multiplex PCR; in TCRdb, only in-frame clones are kept and a portion is missing. The table lists hundreds of thousands of clones, 70% to 80% of them singletons. This specimen belongs to a study of cytomegalovirus exposure and HLA in healthy donors. Study-wide background: Among the approximately 400 donors who were genotyped, roughly 85% fell in the genetic ancestry cluster that is associated with self-reported Caucasian donors.

The V end was cut by 4 bases, the J end by 3 bases, with 15 bases between. Looked up from germline, CDR1 is SGHRS and CDR2 is YFSETQ. The CDR3 runs to 15 residues. Overall study results and limits: Donors belonging to an Asian-associated ancestry cluster reportedly showed fewer N-insertions in productive TCRs than the approximately 640-donor mean, according to what a later analysis found. On later analysis, the bulk of CMV-associated TCR beta chains appeared to be HLA-restricted. TCR beta chains associated with HLA were, in a later analysis, more clonally expanded than equally common others.

Source material: PBMCs. The chain joins TRBV5-1 to TRBJ2-3; TRBD2 might be the D (6 bases). This receptor was taken from a woman in her sixties or seventies in good health and CMV-seropositive. This CDR3 reads CASSPGSGQTDTQYF. In DNA form, the CDR3 reads TGCGCCAGCAGCCCGGGTAGCGGCCAGACAGATACGCAGTATTTT.